This paragraph covers one T cell receptor (beta chain) sequence. The table came from immunoSEQ multiplex PCR; TCRdb's copy has only in-frame clones and leaves some out. The repertoire has almost 550,000 clones, more than 75% of them found once; the top ten carry roughly 0.013%. The data belong to a study of shared T cell receptors in the human thymus. This CDR3 is 22 amino acids long. Germline-derived CDR1 and CDR2 are KGHSH and LQKENI. J gave up 2 bases and V 1 base, and 24 bases lay outside the gene matches. Another study also made use of these data, one on human thymus T cells.

This TCR was recovered from a boy in the first two years of life with a congenital heart defect. The sample was thymocytes. The rearrangement links TRBV18 to TRBJ2-7; 9 nucleotides agree with TRBD1. CDR3 sequence reads: CASSPLSRVRAPGRDRAYEQYF. The CDR3 nucleotides read TGTGCCAGCTCACCACTCTCCCGAGTAAGGGCCCCGGGTAGGGACAGGGCCTACGAGCAGTACTTC.